Listed here are 3 T cell receptor beta chains from one sample, sequenced in a study of T-cell reconstitution after alpha-beta-depleted transplantation in children. The TCRbeta library incorporated unique molecular identifiers. MiXCR was run by TCRdb on the PCR reads, yielding one entry per CDR3 protein. Found here are 3,000 to 4,500 distinct CDR3 sequences, 24% of them singletons; the top ten hold 58%. The starting material was PBMCs, mostly from graft donor cells, obtained 60 days after TCRalphabeta/CD19-depleted stem cell transplant. These receptors all come from a boy in the first two years of life who had a stem cell transplant for acute myeloid leukemia, so the T cells may come from the graft donor.

At least ten counts were recorded for this clonotype. This chain links TRBV27 with TRBJ2-7; 9 bases are a match to TRBD1. In germline, CDR1 is MNHEY, CDR2 SMNVEV (reference sequence). V lost 6 bases to trimming and J lost 4 bases; unmatched junction nucleotides: 4. This CDR3 has 13 residues. In DNA form, the CDR3 reads TGTGCCAGCAGGGGACAGGGCAGGTACGAGCAGTACTTC. Its protein is CASRGQGRYEQYF.

CDR3 sequence reads: CSGPSGATDTQYF. Written as DNA, the CDR3 is TGCAGTGGGCCTAGCGGGGCCACAGATACGCAGTATTTT. The chain has TRBV20-1 and TRBJ2-3; 9 bases align to TRBD2. With V trimmed by 7 bases and J by 2 bases, 4 bases remained unmatched. This CDR3 comprises 13 residues. Germline V gene lookup returns CDR1 DFQATT and CDR2 SNEGSKA (reference sequence).

This clonotype was seen at least ten times. The CDR3 loop is CASSLRLARNTGELFF. The CDR3 nucleotides read TGTGCCAGCAGTTTACGACTAGCGAGAAACACCGGGGAGCTGTTTTTT. V gene TRBV2 combines with J gene TRBJ2-2; 8 nucleotides match TRBD2. V dropped 5 bases and J dropped 2; count of bases not matched to a gene: 7. CDR3 length equals 16 residues. Germline assignment: CDR1 SNHLY and CDR2 FYNNEI.